Presented here are 5 T cell receptor beta chains from one specimen sequenced in a study of technical replicates of blood from a handful of donors (dated by TCRdb to about 2017). Libraries were constructed by the immunoSEQ multiplex PCR assay. TCRdb provides this immuneACCESS table in a form limited to in-frame rearrangements. Some clones are lacking; in checked studies, under half of them reflect an unresolved V gene, and why the rest are absent is not known. Across this sample there are tens of thousands of clones, with 98% seen only once. The top ten clonotypes cover over 0.15% of the sample. Sequences were obtained from T cells isolated from PBMCs. The receptors derive from a human donor in good health.

The J gene is TRBJ2-1, the V gene TRBV10-3; 12 bases line up with TRBD1. There are 19 residues in the CDR3. Looked up from germline, CDR1 is ENHRY and CDR2 is SYGVKD. The ends lost 6 bases at V and 8 bases at J; junction bases unmatched: 20. The chain's CDR3 is CAISPGTGGANAYRDEQFF. The CDR3 nucleotides are TGTGCCATCAGCCCCGGGACAGGGGGCGCAAATGCCTACAGGGATGAGCAGTTCTTC.

The chain has TRBV10-2 and TRBJ2-1; D perhaps matches TRBD2 (6 bases). The CDR3 sequence is 13 residues long. Germline V gives CDR1 WSHSY, CDR2 SAAADI. The CDR3 spells CVIAESSYNEQFF. CDR3 in DNA: TGCGTAATAGCGGAGAGCTCCTACAATGAGCAGTTCTTC.

This rearrangement joins TRBV2 to TRBJ2-3, with D perhaps TRBD2 (5 bases). The V gene's germline CDR1 is SNHLY and CDR2 FYNNEI. V shed 2 bases and J shed 2 bases, with 11 bases lying between them. CDR3 length equals 15 residues. CDR3 loop: CASSERSGTTDTQYF. The DNA for the CDR3 is TGTGCCAGCAGTGAAAGGAGCGGAACCACAGATACGCAGTATTTT.

The chain recombines TRBV5-5 with TRBJ1-1; maybe TRBD1 (6 bases). V shed 3 bases and J shed 4 bases, with 13 bases lying between them. The germline V gene has CDR1 SGHKS and CDR2 YYEKEE (reference sequence). The CDR3 consists of 14 residues. The chain's CDR3 is CASSSSGASTEAFF. The CDR3 nucleotides are TGTGCCAGCAGCTCTTCAGGGGCTAGCACTGAAGCTTTCTTT.

This clone was picked up one time. In DNA form, the CDR3 reads TGTGCCAGCAGCTCGGGACTAGCGAGAGAGCAGTTCTTC. Residues: CASSSGLAREQFF. This rearrangement joins TRBV11-3 to TRBJ2-1, with TRBD2 matching over 10 bases. The CDR3 runs 13 residues. Germline V gene sequence: CDR1 SGHNT, CDR2 YENEEA. Losses at the gene ends were 4 bases for V and 10 bases for J; bases not matched to a gene: 4.